A selection of T cell receptor beta chains follows, all from one sample in a study of T cell responses to AZD1222 COVID-19 vaccine. Sequencing used immunoSEQ multiplex PCR; TCRdb keeps in-frame clones, though not all of them. The sample includes approximately 180,000 clones, 88% of them seen just once. Material: peripheral blood, obtained on day 0 of AZD1222 vaccination. Receptors were obtained from an adult in good health. The CDR3 runs from the conserved cysteine through the conserved F or W. D genes are given only for firm matches. Rows give clone size only sometimes, using once, few, many, or a class for an expanded clone.

>TRBV5-1|once|TRBJ2-5|TRBD2
CASSLASGAGLGETQYF
TGCGCCAGCAGCTTGGCCTCTGGAGCGGGGTTAGGAGAGACCCAGTACTTC
>TRBV29-1|NA|TRBJ2-1|NA
CSVEGGAGYYEQFF
TGCAGCGTTGAGGGGGGGGCCGGGTATTATGAGCAGTTCTTC
>TRBV7-3|NA|TRBJ1-2|TRBD1
CASSLLGTGNYGYTF
TGTGCCAGCAGCTTACTCGGGACAGGAAACTATGGCTACACCTTC
>TRBV27|NA|TRBJ2-1|NA
CATALSSYNEQFF
TGTGCCACCGCACTAAGCTCCTACAATGAGCAGTTCTTC
>TRBV30|NA|TRBJ1-5|TRBD1
CAWNSRDRGWRNQPQHF
TGTGCCTGGAATAGCCGGGACAGGGGATGGCGAAATCAGCCCCAGCATTTT
>TRBV2|NA|TRBJ1-2|TRBD1
CASTEGASYGYTF
TGTGCCAGCACCGAGGGGGCCAGCTATGGCTACACCTTC
>TRBV4-1|NA|TRBJ2-1|TRBD1
CASSQDLDRGTYNEQFF
TGCGCCAGCAGCCAAGACCTGGACAGGGGTACTTACAATGAGCAGTTCTTC
>TRBV9|once|TRBJ1-3|NA
CASSPKVQGTGNTIYF
TGTGCCAGCAGCCCCAAGGTCCAGGGGACGGGAAACACCATATATTTT
>TRBV5-1|NA|TRBJ1-6|NA
CASSPEGTNPLSPLHF
TGCGCCAGCAGCCCGGAAGGGACTAACCCTCTTTCACCCCTCCACTTT
>TRBV9|NA|TRBJ2-1|NA
CASSVLDKTSYNEQFF
TGTGCCAGCAGCGTATTGGACAAAACCTCCTACAATGAGCAGTTCTTC
>TRBV19|many|TRBJ2-1|NA
CARETGGHDNEQFF
TGTGCCAGAGAAACAGGCGGCCACGACAATGAGCAGTTCTTC
>TRBV3-1/TRBV3-2|once|TRBJ1-6|NA
CASSSAQGLIDSPLHF
TGTGCCAGCAGCTCGGCGCAGGGATTAATTGATTCACCCCTCCACTTT
>TRBV10-3|NA|TRBJ1-3|NA
CAITGHSGNTIYF
TGTGCCATCACGGGACACTCTGGAAACACCATATATTTT
>TRBV15|NA|TRBJ2-7|TRBD1
CATSSNPVDRLYSYEQYF
TGTGCCACCAGCAGCAACCCCGTGGACAGGCTTTACTCCTACGAGCAGTACTTC
>TRBV11-2|NA|TRBJ1-6|TRBD1
CASSPGQAAFYNSPLHF
TGTGCCAGCAGCCCCGGACAGGCTGCTTTTTATAATTCACCCCTCCACTTT
>TRBV9|NA|TRBJ2-3|NA
CASSLLASTPISTDTQYF
TGTGCCAGCAGCTTGCTAGCGTCCACTCCTATTAGCACAGATACGCAGTATTTT
>TRBV19|NA|TRBJ2-3|NA
CASSSQGTDTQYF
TGTGCCAGTAGTTCCCAAGGCACAGATACGCAGTATTTT
>TRBV29-1|once|TRBJ2-7|TRBD1
CSGKDRDYEQYF
TGCAGCGGCAAGGACAGGGATTACGAGCAGTACTTC
>TRBV7-9|NA|TRBJ1-4|NA
CASSLGAGPNEKLFF
TGTGCCAGCAGCTTAGGAGCAGGGCCAAATGAAAAACTGTTTTTT
>TRBV3-1/TRBV3-2|NA|TRBJ1-6|TRBD1
CASSQKFGQGTPLHF
TGTGCCAGCAGCCAAAAGTTTGGACAGGGGACACCCCTCCACTTT
>TRBV11-1|NA|TRBJ2-7|TRBD2
CASSLGGGLEQYF
TGTGCCAGCAGCTTAGGCGGGGGGCTCGAGCAGTACTTC
>TRBV5-1|NA|TRBJ1-2|NA
CASSLVSGTTRDYGYTF
TGCGCCAGCAGCTTGGTCTCCGGGACAACTAGGGACTATGGCTACACCTTC
>TRBV19|NA|TRBJ1-2|NA
CASSIDLVRQFYGYTF
TGTGCCAGTAGTATAGATCTCGTCAGACAATTCTATGGCTACACCTTC
>TRBV6-6|NA|TRBJ2-5|TRBD2
CASRLSGGALKTQYF
TGTGCCAGCAGGCTTAGCGGGGGGGCCCTAAAGACCCAGTACTTC
>TRBV5-4|NA|TRBJ2-2|NA
CASSTARGRETGELFF
TGTGCCAGCAGCACTGCGCGAGGACGAGAGACCGGGGAGCTGTTTTTT
>TRBV6-5|NA|TRBJ1-1|TRBD1
CASNGNSAGGTEAFF
TGTGCCAGCAACGGTAACTCGGCAGGGGGCACTGAAGCTTTCTTT
>TRBV27|NA|TRBJ1-2|TRBD1
CASSPQGGNYGYTF
TGTGCCAGCAGTCCACAGGGGGGTAACTATGGCTACACCTTC
>TRBV28|NA|TRBJ2-7|NA
CASSSGTGPYEQYF
TGTGCCAGCAGTTCCGGGACGGGACCCTACGAGCAGTACTTC
>TRBV2|once|TRBJ1-1|NA
CASSVSTMNTEAFF
TGTGCCAGCAGTGTTTCCACTATGAACACTGAAGCTTTCTTT
>TRBV29-1|NA|TRBJ1-1|NA
CSVEWGRVNTEAFF
TGCAGCGTTGAATGGGGCCGGGTGAACACTGAAGCTTTCTTT
>TRBV24-1|NA|TRBJ2-3|TRBD1
CATSDPTGTGDTDTQYF
TGTGCCACCAGTGATCCTACCGGGACAGGGGACACAGATACGCAGTATTTT
>TRBV10-3|NA|TRBJ1-2|TRBD1
CAISGQGLNYGYTF
TGTGCCATCAGTGGACAGGGTCTTAACTATGGCTACACCTTC
>TRBV7-9|NA|TRBJ2-4|NA
CASSQGTTEAKNIQYF
TGTGCCAGCAGCCAGGGGACTACCGAAGCCAAAAACATTCAGTACTTC
>TRBV30|NA|TRBJ1-3|NA
CAWSVSGNTIYF
TGTGCCTGGAGTGTATCTGGAAACACCATATATTTT
>TRBV7-9|NA|TRBJ1-6|NA
CASSLSGQLNSPLHF
TGTGCCAGCAGCTTATCCGGACAGCTTAATTCACCCCTCCACTTT
>TRBV5-1|NA|TRBJ1-6|NA
CASSLGQLNSPLHF
TGCGCCAGCAGCTTGGGACAGTTGAATTCACCCCTCCACTTT
>TRBV7-3|NA|TRBJ2-3|NA
CASSPPGSDTQYF
TGTGCCAGCAGCCCCCCGGGCTCAGATACGCAGTATTTT
>TRBV14|few|TRBJ1-1|TRBD1
CASSRQGLVNTEAFF
TGTGCCAGCAGCCGACAGGGCCTGGTGAACACTGAAGCTTTCTTT
>TRBV2|NA|TRBJ1-1|NA
CASSGDKASTEAFF
TGTGCCAGCAGTGGGGACAAGGCGAGTACTGAAGCTTTCTTT
>TRBV9|NA|TRBJ1-2|NA
CASSSRLYGYTF
TGTGCCAGCAGCTCCCGACTTTATGGCTACACCTTC
>TRBV4-1|NA|TRBJ2-3|TRBD1
CASSPLGTGLTDTQYF
TGCGCCAGCAGTCCCTTGGGGACAGGGCTCACAGATACGCAGTATTTT
>TRBV6-6|NA|TRBJ1-3|NA
CASSYSSNTIYF
TGTGCCAGCAGTTACTCGAGTAACACCATATATTTT
>TRBV4-2|NA|TRBJ2-7|NA
CASSQDNWAYEQYF
TGTGCCAGCAGCCAAGATAATTGGGCCTACGAGCAGTACTTC
>TRBV10-1|once|TRBJ1-4|TRBD1
CANRTGNEKLFF
TGCGCCAACAGGACAGGGAATGAAAAACTGTTTTTT
>TRBV5-4|NA|TRBJ1-1|TRBD1
CASRKDRGGRAFF
TGTGCCAGCAGGAAAGACAGGGGCGGTCGAGCTTTCTTT